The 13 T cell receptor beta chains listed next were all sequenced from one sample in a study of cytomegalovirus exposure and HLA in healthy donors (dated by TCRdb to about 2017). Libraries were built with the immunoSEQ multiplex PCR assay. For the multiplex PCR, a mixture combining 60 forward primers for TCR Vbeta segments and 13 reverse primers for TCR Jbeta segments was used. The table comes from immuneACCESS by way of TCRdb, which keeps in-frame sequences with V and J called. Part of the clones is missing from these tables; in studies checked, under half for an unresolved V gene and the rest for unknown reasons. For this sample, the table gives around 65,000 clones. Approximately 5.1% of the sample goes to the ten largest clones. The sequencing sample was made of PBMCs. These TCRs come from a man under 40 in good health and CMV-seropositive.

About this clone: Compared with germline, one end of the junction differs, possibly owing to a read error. Here the CDR3 DNA reads TGTGCCAGCAGCTCCCCCTGGGGCAGCAATCAAGAGAACCAGTACTTC. It yields the protein CASSSPWGSNQENQYF. This rearrangement joins TRBV7-6 to TRBJ2-5; D may be TRBD1 (5 bases). The CDR3 covers 16 residues. The germline CDR1 and CDR2 sequences are SGHVS and FNYEAQ.

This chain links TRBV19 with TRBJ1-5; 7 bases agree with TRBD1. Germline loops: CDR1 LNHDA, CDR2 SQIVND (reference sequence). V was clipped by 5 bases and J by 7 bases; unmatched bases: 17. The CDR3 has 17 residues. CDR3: CASSPRDRALQAQPQHF. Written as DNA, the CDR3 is TGTGCCAGTAGTCCCCGAGACAGGGCCCTTCAGGCCCAGCCCCAGCATTTT.

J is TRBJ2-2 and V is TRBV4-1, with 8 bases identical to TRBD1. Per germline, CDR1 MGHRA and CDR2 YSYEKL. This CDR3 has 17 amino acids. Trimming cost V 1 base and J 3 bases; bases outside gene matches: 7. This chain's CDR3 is CASSQARGRTDTGELFF. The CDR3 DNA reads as TGCGCCAGCAGCCAAGCCAGGGGGCGAACCGACACCGGGGAGCTGTTTTTT.

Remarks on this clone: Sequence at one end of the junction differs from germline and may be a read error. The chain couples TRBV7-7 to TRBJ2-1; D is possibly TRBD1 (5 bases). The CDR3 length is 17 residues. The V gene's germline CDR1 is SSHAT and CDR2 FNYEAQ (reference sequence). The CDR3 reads CASSLEFTAGNDNEQFF. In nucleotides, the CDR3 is TGTGCTAGCAGCTTAGAGTTTACGGCAGGGAACGACAATGAGCAGTTCTTC.

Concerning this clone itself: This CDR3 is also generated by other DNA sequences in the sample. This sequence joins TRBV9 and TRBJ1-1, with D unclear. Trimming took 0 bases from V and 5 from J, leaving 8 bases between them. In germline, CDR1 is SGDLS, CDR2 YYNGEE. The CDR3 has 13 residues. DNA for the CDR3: TGTGCCAGCAGCGTAGGGGGAGATACTGAAGCTTTCTTT. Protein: CASSVGGDTEAFF.

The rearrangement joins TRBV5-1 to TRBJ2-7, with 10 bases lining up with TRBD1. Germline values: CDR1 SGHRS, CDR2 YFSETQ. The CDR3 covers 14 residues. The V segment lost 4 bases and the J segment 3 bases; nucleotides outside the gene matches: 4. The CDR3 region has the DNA TGCGCCAGCAGCGTAGGGACAGGGGTCTACGAGCAGTACTTC. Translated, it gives CASSVGTGVYEQYF. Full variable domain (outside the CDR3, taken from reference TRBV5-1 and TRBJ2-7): KAGVTQTPRYLIKTRGQQVTLSCSPISGHRSVSWYQQTPGQGLQFLFEYFSETQRNKGNFPGRFSGRQFSNSRSEMNVSTLELGDSALYLCASSVGTGVYEQYFGPGTRLTVT.

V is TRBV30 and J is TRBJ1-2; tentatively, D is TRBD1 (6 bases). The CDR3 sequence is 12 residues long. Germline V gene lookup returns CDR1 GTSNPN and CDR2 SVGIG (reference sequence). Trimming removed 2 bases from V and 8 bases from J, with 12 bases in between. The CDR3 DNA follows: TGTGCCTGGAGTCACAACAGGGACGGCTACACCTTC. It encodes CAWSHNRDGYTF.

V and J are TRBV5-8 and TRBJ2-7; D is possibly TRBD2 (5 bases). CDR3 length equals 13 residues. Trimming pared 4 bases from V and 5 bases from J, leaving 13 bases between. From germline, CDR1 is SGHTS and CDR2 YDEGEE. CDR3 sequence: CASSTRTDHEQYF. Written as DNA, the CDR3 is TGTGCCAGCAGCACCAGGACTGATCACGAGCAGTACTTC. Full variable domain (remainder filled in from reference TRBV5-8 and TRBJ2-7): EAGVTQSPTHLIKTRGQQATLRCSPISGHTSVYWYQQALGLGLQFLLWYDEGEERNRGNFPPRFSGRQFPNYSSELNVNALELEDSALYLCASSTRTDHEQYFGPGTRLTVT.

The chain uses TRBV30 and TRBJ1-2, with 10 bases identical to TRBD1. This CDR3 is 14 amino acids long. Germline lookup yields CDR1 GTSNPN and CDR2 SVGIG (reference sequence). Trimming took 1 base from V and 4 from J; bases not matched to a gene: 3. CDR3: CAWSGWTGGYGYTF. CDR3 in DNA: TGTGCCTGGAGTGGTTGGACAGGGGGCTATGGCTACACCTTC. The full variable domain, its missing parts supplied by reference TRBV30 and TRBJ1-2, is SQTIHQWPATLVQPVGSPLSLECTVEGTSNPNLYWYRQAAGRGLQLLFYSVGIGQISSEVPQNLSASRPQDRQFILSSKKLLLSDSGFYLCAWSGWTGGYGYTFGSGTRLTVV.

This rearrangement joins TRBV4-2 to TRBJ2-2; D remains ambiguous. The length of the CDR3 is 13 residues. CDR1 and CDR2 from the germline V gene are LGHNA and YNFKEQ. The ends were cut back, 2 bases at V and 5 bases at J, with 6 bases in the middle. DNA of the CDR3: TGTGCCAGCAGCCAACGGGTAACCGGGGAGCTGTTTTTT. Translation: CASSQRVTGELFF.

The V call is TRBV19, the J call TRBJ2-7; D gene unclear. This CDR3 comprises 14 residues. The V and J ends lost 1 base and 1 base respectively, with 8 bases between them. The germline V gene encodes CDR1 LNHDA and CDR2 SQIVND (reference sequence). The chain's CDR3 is CASSIGPGSYEQYF. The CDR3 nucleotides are TGTGCCAGTAGTATAGGGCCGGGTTCCTACGAGCAGTACTTC.

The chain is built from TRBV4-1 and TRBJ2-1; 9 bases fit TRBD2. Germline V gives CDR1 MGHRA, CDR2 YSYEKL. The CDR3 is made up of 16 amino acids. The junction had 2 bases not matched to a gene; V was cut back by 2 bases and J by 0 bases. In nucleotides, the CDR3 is TGCGCCAGCAGCCAATCGACTAGCGGCTCCTACAATGAGCAGTTCTTC. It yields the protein CASSQSTSGSYNEQFF.

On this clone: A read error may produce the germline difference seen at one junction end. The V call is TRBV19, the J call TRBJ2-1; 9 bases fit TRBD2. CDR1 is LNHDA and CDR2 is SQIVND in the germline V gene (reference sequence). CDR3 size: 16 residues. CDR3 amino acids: CASSSSGVSSDNEQFF. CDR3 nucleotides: TGTGCCAGTAGTTCTAGCGGGGTGAGCTCCGACAATGAGCAGTTCTTC.